This TCR beta chain was documented in a study of T cell repertoires in cytomegalovirus infection. Study overall: In public TCR beta signatures, there were indications of both CMV infection and matching HLA type.

TCRdb reanalysed the reads using MiXCR and keeps one entry per CDR3 protein. The sample yields 180,000 or so distinct CDR3 sequences, approximately 17% seen once. This clonotype appeared a few times. Its antigen is not known. There are 15 residues in the CDR3. Per the germline V gene, CDR1 is MNHEY and CDR2 is SVGAGI. V gave up 4 bases and J gave up 8 bases; unmatched junction bases: 4. Findings of the study overall: CMV carriers with the relevant HLA were identified by cumulative public TCR beta family frequency.

Sequenced input: CD8+ T cells from PBMCs. The V call is TRBV6-5, the J call TRBJ2-1, with 14 bases aligning to TRBD2. This sequence originates from a human donor in good health (CMV status not recorded). Some clones in this sample may be carry-over from other donors' samples. The CDR3 nucleotides read TGTGCCAGCAGTTTCGGACTAGCGGGGGGCGATGAGCAGTTCTTC. Its translation: CASSFGLAGGDEQFF.